The present T cell receptor (beta chain) was sequenced within a study of shared clonotypes between healthy human individuals. In germline, CDR1 is SGHVS, CDR2 FQNEAQ. The V end lost 5 bases, the J end lost 1 base, and 14 bases lay between the germline ends. The CDR3 consists of 15 residues. Libraries were prepared by immunoSEQ multiplex PCR; TCRdb keeps only in-frame clonotypes and omits some of them. The sample lists about 2.3 million clones; roughly 90% were seen once. Sequencing input: naive CD4+ T cells from PBMCs. As for subset: CD45RA+ positively selected. The chain joins TRBV7-8 to TRBJ1-1, with D possibly TRBD1 on 5 matching bases. The receptor was derived from a young man in good health. Some clones in this sample may be carry-over from other donors' samples. CDR3 amino acids: CASSEYGTANTEAFF. The CDR3 coding sequence is TGTGCCAGCAGCGAATATGGGACGGCGAACACTGAAGCTTTCTTT.